This entry lists 5 T cell receptor beta chains sequenced from one sample in a study of shared clonotypes between healthy human individuals. Profiled with immunoSEQ multiplex PCR; TCRdb holds only in-frame clones, not every one. In the table there are a few hundred thousand clones, around 87% of which are singletons. Sequencing was carried out using memory CD8+ T cells sorted from blood. Subset of the sample: CD45RO+ cells pooled with CCR7-negative TemRA cells. The receptors stem from a man between 18 and 35 years old in good health.

This clone was detected only a few times. This chain uses TRBV4-3 with TRBJ2-1; 8 bases are a match to TRBD2. Looked up from germline, CDR1 is LGHNA and CDR2 is YSLEER. V shed 3 bases and J 4 bases; nucleotides not matched to a gene: 5. The CDR3 sequence is 15 residues long. DNA for the CDR3: TGCGCCAGCAGCCAGCGACTAGCGAAATACAATGAGCAGTTCTTC. Protein product: CASSQRLAKYNEQFF.

This chain uses TRBV28 with TRBJ1-5; D is unclear. From germline, CDR1 is MDHEN and CDR2 SYDVKM. The V and J ends lost 3 bases and 1 base respectively, with 13 bases between them. This CDR3 has 16 amino acids. The CDR3 loop is CASSLFPDSSNQPQHF. The CDR3, as DNA: TGTGCCAGCAGTTTGTTTCCAGATTCCAGCAATCAGCCCCAGCATTTT.

This chain uses TRBV2 with TRBJ2-1, with 11 bases matching TRBD2. The CDR3 is 16 residues long. With 3 bases clipped from V and 9 bases from J, the junction kept 10 bases outside the gene matches. Germline-derived CDR1 and CDR2 are SNHLY and FYNNEI. As DNA, the CDR3 is TGTGCCAGCAGTGACGAGTTGACTAGCGGGAAGACTGAGCAGTTCTTC. Amino acids: CASSDELTSGKTEQFF.

The CDR3 DNA reads as TGTGCCCCGCGGCGTTGGGGTAACCATTTCCCCGGGGAGCTGTTTTTT. As protein: CAPRRWGNHFPGELFF. The V gene is TRBV10-3, the J gene TRBJ2-2; D remains ambiguous. CDR1 is ENHRY, CDR2 SYGVKD, per germline. This CDR3 is 16 amino acids long. V was cut by 11 bases and J by 6 bases, with 25 bases left in between.

V and J are TRBV4-2 and TRBJ1-2; TRBD1 aligns across 7 bases. The CDR3 covers 15 residues. CDR1 is LGHNA, CDR2 YNFKEQ, per germline. Trimming took 2 bases from V and 3 from J; bases not matched to a gene: 6. CDR3 sequence (DNA): TGTGCCAGCAGCCAAAATAGTGGGACAGACTATGGCTACACCTTC. It encodes CASSQNSGTDYGYTF.